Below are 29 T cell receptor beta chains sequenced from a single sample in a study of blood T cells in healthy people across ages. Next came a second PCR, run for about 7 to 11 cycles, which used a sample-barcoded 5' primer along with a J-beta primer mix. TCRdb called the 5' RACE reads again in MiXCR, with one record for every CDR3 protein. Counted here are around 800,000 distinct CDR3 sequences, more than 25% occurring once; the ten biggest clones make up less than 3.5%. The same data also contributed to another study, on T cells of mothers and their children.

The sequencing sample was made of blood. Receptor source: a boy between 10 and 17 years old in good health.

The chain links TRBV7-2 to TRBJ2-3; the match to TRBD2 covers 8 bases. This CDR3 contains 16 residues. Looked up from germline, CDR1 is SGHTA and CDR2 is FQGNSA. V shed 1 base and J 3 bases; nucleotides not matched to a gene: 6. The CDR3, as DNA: TGTGCCAGCAGCTTAGACGCGGGGGGACATACAGATACGCAGTATTTT. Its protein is CASSLDAGGHTDTQYF.

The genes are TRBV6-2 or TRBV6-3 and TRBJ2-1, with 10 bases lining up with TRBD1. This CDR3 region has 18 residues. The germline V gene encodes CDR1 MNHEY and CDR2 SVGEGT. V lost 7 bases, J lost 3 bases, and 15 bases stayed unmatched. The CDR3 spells CASTPGGDRGNFYNEQFF. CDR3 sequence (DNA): TGTGCCAGCACTCCAGGGGGGGACAGGGGAAATTTCTACAATGAGCAGTTCTTC.

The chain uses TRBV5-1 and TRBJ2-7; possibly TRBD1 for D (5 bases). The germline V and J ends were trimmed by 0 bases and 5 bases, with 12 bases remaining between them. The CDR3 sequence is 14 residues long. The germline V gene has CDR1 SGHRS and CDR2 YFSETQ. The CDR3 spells CASSLEGALNEQYF. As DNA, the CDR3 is TGCGCCAGCAGCTTGGAAGGGGCTCTCAACGAGCAGTACTTC. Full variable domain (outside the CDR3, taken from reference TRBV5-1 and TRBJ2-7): KAGVTQTPRYLIKTRGQQVTLSCSPISGHRSVSWYQQTPGQGLQFLFEYFSETQRNKGNFPGRFSGRQFSNSRSEMNVSTLELGDSALYLCASSLEGALNEQYFGPGTRLTVT.

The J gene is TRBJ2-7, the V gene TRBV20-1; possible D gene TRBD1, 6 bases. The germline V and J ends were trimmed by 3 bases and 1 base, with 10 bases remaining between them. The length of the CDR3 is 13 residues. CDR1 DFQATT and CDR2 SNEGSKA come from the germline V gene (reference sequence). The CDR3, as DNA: TGCAGTGCTAGTCAGGGGCCTTCCTACGAGCAGTACTTC. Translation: CSASQGPSYEQYF.

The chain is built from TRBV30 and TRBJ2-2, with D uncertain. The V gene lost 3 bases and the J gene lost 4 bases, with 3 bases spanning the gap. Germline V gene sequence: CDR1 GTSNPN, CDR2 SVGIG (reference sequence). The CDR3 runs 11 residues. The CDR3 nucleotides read TGTGCCTGGAGGTTCACCGGGGAGCTGTTTTTT. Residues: CAWRFTGELFF.

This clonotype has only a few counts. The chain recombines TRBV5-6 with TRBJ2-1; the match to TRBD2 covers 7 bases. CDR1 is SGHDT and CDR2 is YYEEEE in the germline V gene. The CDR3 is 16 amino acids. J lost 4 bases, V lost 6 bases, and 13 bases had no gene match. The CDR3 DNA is TGTGCCAGCACCCAGTCCGGGACTAAGGGGTACAATGAGCAGTTCTTC. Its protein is CASTQSGTKGYNEQFF.

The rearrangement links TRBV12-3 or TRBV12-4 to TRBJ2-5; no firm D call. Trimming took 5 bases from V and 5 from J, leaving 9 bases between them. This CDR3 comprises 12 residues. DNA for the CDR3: TGTGCCAGCAGTGCCACGGTGGAGACCCAGTACTTC. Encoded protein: CASSATVETQYF.

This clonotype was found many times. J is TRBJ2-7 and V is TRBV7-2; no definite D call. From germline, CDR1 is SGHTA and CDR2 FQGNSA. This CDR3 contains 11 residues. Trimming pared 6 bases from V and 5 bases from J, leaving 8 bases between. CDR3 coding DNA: TGTGCCAGCAGTCTAGACCACGAGCAGTACTTC. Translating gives CASSLDHEQYF.

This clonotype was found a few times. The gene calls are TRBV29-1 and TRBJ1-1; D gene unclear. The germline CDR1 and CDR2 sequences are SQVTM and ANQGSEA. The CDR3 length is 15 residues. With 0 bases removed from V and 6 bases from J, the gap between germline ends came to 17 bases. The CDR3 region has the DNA TGCAGCGTTGAAGATTGGCCGACGAGCCTGGCTGAAGCTTTCTTT. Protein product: CSVEDWPTSLAEAFF.

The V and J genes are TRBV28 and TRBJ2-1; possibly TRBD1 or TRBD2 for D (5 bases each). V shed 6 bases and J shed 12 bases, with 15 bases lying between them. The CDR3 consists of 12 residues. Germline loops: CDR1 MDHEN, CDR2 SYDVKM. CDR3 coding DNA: TGTGCCAGCAGCGATTTGGGACGCGGGCAGTTCTTC. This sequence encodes CASSDLGRGQFF.

The CDR3 DNA sequence: TGTGCCAGCAGTTTAACCCAGAGGGGGGATTACGAGCAGTACTTC. Translation: CASSLTQRGDYEQYF. The chain joins TRBV27 to TRBJ2-7; D may correspond to TRBD1 or TRBD2 (6 bases each). The CDR3 is 15 residues long. Germline-derived CDR1 and CDR2 are MNHEY and SMNVEV (reference sequence). Between the trimmed V and J ends, which lost 2 bases and 4 bases, there was a span of 15 bases.

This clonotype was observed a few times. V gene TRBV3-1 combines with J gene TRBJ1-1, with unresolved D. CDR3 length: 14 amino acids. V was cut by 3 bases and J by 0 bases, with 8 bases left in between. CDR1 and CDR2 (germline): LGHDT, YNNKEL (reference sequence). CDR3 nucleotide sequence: TGTGCCAGCAGCCAGGGAGGCATGAACACTGAAGCTTTCTTT. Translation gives CASSQGGMNTEAFF. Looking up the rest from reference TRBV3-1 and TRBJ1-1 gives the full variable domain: DTAVSQTPKYLVTQMGNDKSIKCEQNLGHDTMYWYKQDSKKFLKIMFSYNNKELIINETVPNRFSPKSPDKAHLNLHINSLELGDSAVYFCASSQGGMNTEAFFGQGTRLTVV.

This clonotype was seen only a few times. The CDR3 sequence: CASSMRGHRAASSKNIQYF. For the CDR3, the DNA is TGTGCCAGCAGTATGAGGGGTCACAGGGCCGCTTCGTCCAAAAACATTCAGTACTTC. The chain employs TRBV28 and TRBJ2-4; perhaps TRBD1 as D (6 bases). Per germline, CDR1 MDHEN and CDR2 SYDVKM. This CDR3 region has 19 residues. Trimming cost V 5 bases and J 2 bases, with 25 bases left between them.

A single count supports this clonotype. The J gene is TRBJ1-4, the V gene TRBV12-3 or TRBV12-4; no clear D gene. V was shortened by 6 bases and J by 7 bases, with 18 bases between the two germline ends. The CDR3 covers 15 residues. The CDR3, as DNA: TGTGCCAGCAGCCCCGGGGAGGGATCGGGTGAAAAACTGTTTTTT. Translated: CASSPGEGSGEKLFF.

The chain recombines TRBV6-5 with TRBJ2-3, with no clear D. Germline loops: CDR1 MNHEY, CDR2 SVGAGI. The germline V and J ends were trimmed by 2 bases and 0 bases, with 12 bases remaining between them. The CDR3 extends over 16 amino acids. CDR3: CASSYRGPPSTDTQYF. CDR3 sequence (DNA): TGTGCCAGCAGTTACCGTGGGCCCCCTAGCACAGATACGCAGTATTTT.

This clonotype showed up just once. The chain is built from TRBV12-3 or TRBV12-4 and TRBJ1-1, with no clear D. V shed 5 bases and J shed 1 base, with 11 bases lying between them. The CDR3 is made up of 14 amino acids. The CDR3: CASSGGGKNTEAFF. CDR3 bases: TGTGCCAGCAGTGGTGGAGGGAAGAACACTGAAGCTTTCTTT.

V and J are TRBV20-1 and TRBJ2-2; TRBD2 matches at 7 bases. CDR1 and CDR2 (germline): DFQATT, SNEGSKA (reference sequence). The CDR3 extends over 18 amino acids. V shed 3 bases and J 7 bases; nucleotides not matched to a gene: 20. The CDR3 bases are TGCAGTGCTAGTCCCAGACCGGGGGGTCAGCTGACGGACGGGGAGCTGTTTTTT. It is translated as CSASPRPGGQLTDGELFF.

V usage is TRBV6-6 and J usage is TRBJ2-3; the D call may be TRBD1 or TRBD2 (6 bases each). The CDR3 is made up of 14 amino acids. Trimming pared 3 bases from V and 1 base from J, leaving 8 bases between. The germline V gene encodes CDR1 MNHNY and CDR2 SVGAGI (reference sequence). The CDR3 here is CASSYRGGTDTQYF. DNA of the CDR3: TGTGCCAGCAGTTATAGGGGGGGCACAGATACGCAGTATTTT.

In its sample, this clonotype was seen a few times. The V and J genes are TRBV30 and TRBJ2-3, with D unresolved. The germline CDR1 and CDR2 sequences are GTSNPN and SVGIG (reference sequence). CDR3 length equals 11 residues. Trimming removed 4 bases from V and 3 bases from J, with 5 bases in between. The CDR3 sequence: CAWIGTDTQYF. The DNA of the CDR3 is TGTGCCTGGATAGGAACAGATACGCAGTATTTT.

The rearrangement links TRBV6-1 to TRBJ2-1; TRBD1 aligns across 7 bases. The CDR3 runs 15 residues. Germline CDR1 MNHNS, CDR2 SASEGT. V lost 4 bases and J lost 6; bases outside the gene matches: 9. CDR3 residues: CASSAAGTEGNEQFF. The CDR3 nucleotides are TGTGCCAGCAGTGCCGCCGGGACAGAGGGCAATGAGCAGTTCTTC.

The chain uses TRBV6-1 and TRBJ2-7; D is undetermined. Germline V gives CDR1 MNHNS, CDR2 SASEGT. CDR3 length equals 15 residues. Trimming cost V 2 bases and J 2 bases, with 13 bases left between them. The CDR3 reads CASSEIASLPYEQYF. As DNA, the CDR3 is TGTGCCAGCAGTGAAATAGCCTCTCTTCCCTACGAGCAGTACTTC.

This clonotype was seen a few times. In DNA, the CDR3 is TGTGCCACCAGCAGAGGGACAGTAGAGGATATAGCCAAAAACATTCAGTACTTC. Encoded protein: CATSRGTVEDIAKNIQYF. V and J are TRBV15 and TRBJ2-4; D perhaps matches TRBD1 (6 bases). The germline V gene encodes CDR1 LNHNV and CDR2 YYDKDF (reference sequence). V was shortened by 1 base and J by 0 bases, with 16 bases between the two germline ends. This CDR3 region has 18 residues.

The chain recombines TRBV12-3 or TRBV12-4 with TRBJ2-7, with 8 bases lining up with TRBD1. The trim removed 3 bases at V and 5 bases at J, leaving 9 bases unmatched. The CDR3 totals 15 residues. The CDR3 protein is CASSFAGRGPHEQYF. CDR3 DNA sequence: TGTGCCAGCAGTTTTGCGGGCAGGGGGCCTCACGAGCAGTACTTC.

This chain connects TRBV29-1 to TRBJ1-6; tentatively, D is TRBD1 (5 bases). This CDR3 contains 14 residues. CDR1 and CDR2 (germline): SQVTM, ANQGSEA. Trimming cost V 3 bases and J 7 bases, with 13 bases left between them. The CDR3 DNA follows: TGCAGCGTTGAGGGGGAGGCTAGAAATTCACCCCTCCACTTT. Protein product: CSVEGEARNSPLHF.

In DNA form, the CDR3 reads TGTGCCAGCAGTGATGTGGGCAAGCAGTACTTC. Its translation: CASSDVGKQYF. This chain joins TRBV2 and TRBJ2-7; D gene ambiguous. Trimming shortened V by 3 bases and J by 8 bases, and 8 bases separated the two germline ends. The CDR3 has 11 residues. The germline V gene encodes CDR1 SNHLY and CDR2 FYNNEI. The full variable domain, with the rest looked up from reference TRBV2 and TRBJ2-7, is EPEVTQTPSHQVTQMGQEVILRCVPISNHLYFYWYRQILGQKVEFLVSFYNNEISEKSEIFDDQFSVERPDGSNFTLKIRSTKLEDSAMYFCASSDVGKQYFGPGTRLTVT.

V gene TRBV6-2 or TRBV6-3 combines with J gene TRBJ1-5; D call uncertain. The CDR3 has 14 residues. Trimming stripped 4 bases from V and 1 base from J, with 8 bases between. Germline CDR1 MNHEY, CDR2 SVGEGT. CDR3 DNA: TGTGCCAGCAGTTGGTTAGGGAGCAATCAGCCCCAGCATTTT. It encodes CASSWLGSNQPQHF.

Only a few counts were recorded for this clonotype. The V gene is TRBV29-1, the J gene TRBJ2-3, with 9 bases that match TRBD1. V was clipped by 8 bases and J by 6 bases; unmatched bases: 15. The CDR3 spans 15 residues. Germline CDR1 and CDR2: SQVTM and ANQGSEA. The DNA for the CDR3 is TGCAGCATCACCGGGACAGGGCCCTACACTGATACGCAGTATTTT. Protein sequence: CSITGTGPYTDTQYF.

The CDR3 region is CATSGGAMDTQYF. The CDR3 nucleotides read TGTGCGACTAGCGGGGGGGCCATGGATACGCAGTATTTT. V and J are TRBV19 and TRBJ2-3, with TRBD2 identical over 14 bases. The germline gives CDR1 LNHDA, CDR2 SQIVND (reference sequence). The CDR3 consists of 13 residues.

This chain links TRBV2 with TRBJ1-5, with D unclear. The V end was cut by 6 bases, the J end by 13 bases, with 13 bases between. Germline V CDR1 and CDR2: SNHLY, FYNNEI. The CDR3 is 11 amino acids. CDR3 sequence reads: CASRDSGKQHF. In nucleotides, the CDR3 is TGTGCCAGCAGGGATTCCGGGAAACAGCATTTT.